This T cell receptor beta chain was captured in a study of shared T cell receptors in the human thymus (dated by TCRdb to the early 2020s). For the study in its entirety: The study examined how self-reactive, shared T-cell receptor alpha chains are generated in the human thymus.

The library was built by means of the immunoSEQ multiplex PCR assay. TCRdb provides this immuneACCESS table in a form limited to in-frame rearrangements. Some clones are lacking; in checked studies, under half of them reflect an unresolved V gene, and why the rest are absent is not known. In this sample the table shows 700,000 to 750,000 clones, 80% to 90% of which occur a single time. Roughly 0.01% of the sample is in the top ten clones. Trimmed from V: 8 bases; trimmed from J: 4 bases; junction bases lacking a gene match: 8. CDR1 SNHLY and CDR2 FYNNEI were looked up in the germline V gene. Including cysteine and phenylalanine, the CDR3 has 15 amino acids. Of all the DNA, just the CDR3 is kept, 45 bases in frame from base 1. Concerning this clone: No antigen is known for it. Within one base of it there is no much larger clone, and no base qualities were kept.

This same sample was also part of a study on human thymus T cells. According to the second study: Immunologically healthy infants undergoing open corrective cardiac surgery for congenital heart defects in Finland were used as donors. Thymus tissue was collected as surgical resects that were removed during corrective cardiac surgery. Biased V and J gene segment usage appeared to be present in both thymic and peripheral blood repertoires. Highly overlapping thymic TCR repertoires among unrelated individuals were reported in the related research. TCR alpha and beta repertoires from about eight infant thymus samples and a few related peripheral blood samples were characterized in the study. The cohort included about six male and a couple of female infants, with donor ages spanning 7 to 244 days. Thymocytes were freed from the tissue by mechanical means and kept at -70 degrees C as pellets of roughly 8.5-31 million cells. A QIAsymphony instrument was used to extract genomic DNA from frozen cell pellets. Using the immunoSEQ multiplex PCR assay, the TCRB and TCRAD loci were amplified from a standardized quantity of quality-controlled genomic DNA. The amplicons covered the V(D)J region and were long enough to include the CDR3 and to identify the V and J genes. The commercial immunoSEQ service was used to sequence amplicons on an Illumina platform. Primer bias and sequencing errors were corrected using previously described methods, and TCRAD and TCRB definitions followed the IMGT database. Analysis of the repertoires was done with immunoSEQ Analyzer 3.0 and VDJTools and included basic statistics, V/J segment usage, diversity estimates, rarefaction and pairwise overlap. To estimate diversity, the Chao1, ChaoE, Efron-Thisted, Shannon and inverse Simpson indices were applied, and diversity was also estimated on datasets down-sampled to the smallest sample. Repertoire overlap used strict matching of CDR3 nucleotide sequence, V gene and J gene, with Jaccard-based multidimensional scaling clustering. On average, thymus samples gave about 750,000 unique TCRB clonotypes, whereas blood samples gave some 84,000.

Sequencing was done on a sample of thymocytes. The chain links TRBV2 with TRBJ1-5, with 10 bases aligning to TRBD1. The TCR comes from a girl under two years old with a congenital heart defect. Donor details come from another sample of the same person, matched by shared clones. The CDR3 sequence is CASGDRGQQNQPQHF. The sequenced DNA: TGTGCCAGCGGCGACAGGGGGCAGCAGAATCAGCCCCAGCATTTT. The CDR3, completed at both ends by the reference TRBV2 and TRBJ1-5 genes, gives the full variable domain EPEVTQTPSHQVTQMGQEVILRCVPISNHLYFYWYRQILGQKVEFLVSFYNNEISEKSEIFDDQFSVERPDGSNFTLKIRSTKLEDSAMYFCASGDRGQQNQPQHFGDGTRLSIL.